This T cell receptor (beta chain) is drawn from a study of blood T cell repertoires in COVID-19. On the study more broadly: Acute and convalescent COVID-19 specimens originated in the United States, Italy and Spain. PBMCs, B-cell-depleted T cells, or T cells provided the cDNA or gDNA that made up the material.

Clones were sequenced by immunoSEQ multiplex PCR, and TCRdb holds only the in-frame ones, with some missing. The top ten hold around 10% of the sample, which has around 140,000 clones, over 70% seen once. CDR1 is LGHNA and CDR2 is YNFKEQ in the germline V gene. Between the trimmed V and J ends, which lost 4 bases and 0 bases, there was a span of 10 bases. This CDR3 region has 15 residues. Categorization into cohorts depended on clinical history that participants reported. Recovery among Cohort 3 donors was established by two negative PCRs, clearance, or symptom resolution. The chain combines TRBV4-2 with TRBJ2-1; D might be TRBD2 (5 bases). Sequences were obtained from PBMCs or T cells enriched from blood (not recorded which). This clonotype was obtained from a man between 60 and 75 years old who had recovered from COVID-19. The CDR3 sequence is CASSREISSYNEQFF. DNA of the CDR3: TGTGCCAGCAGCCGGGAGATTAGCTCCTACAATGAGCAGTTCTTC.